The clone carrying this T cell receptor (beta chain) was picked up many times. What it recognizes is unknown. The sample originates from a study of T cells after yellow fever vaccination. Generation of TCR cDNA used 5'RACE template switching (which added a universal primer site and UMIs). TCRdb reprocessed the 5' RACE reads via MiXCR and lists one record per CDR3 protein. Among some 400,000 distinct CDR3 sequences listed, approximately 6% were seen once. Study-level results: A small share of clonotypes appeared in both CD4 and CD8 compartments. In post-booster samples, most primary-vaccination clones reappeared (just under 97% CD4, approximately 91% CD8). Abundant clonotypes (contaminants from the bulk population) could be present in FACS-sorted repertoires.

This TCR was recovered from a man aged 25 to 45 who received the YFV17D yellow fever vaccine. This specimen was PBMCs, taken 5 days after the yellow fever booster vaccination.

The CDR3 here is CASSVFSSGRTDTQYF. The CDR3 coding sequence is TGTGCCAGCAGCGTATTCTCTAGCGGGAGAACAGATACGCAGTATTTT. The rearrangement uses TRBV9 and TRBJ2-3; 10 nucleotides line up with TRBD2. Germline V gene sequence: CDR1 SGDLS, CDR2 YYNGEE. The CDR3 length is 16 residues. J was trimmed by 3 bases and V by 1 base; bases with no gene match: 5.